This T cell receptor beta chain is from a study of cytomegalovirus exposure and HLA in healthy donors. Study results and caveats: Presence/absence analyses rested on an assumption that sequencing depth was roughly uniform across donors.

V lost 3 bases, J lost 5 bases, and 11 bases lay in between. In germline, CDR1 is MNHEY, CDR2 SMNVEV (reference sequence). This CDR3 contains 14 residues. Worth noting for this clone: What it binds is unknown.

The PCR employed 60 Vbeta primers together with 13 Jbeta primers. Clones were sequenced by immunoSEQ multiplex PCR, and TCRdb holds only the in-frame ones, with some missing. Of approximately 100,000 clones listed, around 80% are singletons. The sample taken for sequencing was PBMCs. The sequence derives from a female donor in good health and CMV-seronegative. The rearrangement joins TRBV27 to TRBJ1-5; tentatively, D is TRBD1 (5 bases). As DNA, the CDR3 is TGTGCCAGCAGTTTGAGCAGGGCCGATCAGCCCCAGCATTTT. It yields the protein CASSLSRADQPQHF.